This T cell receptor beta chain was identified during a study of cytomegalovirus exposure and HLA in healthy donors. Study-wide context: There were some 380 genotyped donors. Of these, 81% fell in the genetic ancestry cluster associated with self-reported Caucasian donors.

Germline CDR1 is LNHNV and CDR2 is YYDKDF (reference sequence). This CDR3 spans 15 amino acids. V lost 3 bases, J lost 5 bases, and 6 bases stayed unmatched. General study findings and limits: TCR beta V segments were, for the most part, productive about 87% or about 30% of the time in an earlier analysis. Investigators reported over 150 TCR beta chains as tied to cytomegalovirus. Indistinguishability led to the exclusion of some V segments, TRBV6-2 and TRBV6-3 included.

PCR amplification relied on 60 Vbeta primers (plus 13 Jbeta primers). TCRdb keeps only in-frame clones here, not all; method: immunoSEQ multiplex PCR. The table shows over 110,000 clones, with 73% occurring only once. A word on this clone: The antigen is undetermined.

The chain is built from TRBV15 and TRBJ2-5, with 10 bases lining up with TRBD1. The source is a woman aged 40 to 50 in good health and CMV-seronegative. Input material: PBMCs. The CDR3 nucleotides read TGTGCCACCAGCAGCCTGGACAGGGGGTGGGAGACCCAGTACTTC. Translated: CATSSLDRGWETQYF.